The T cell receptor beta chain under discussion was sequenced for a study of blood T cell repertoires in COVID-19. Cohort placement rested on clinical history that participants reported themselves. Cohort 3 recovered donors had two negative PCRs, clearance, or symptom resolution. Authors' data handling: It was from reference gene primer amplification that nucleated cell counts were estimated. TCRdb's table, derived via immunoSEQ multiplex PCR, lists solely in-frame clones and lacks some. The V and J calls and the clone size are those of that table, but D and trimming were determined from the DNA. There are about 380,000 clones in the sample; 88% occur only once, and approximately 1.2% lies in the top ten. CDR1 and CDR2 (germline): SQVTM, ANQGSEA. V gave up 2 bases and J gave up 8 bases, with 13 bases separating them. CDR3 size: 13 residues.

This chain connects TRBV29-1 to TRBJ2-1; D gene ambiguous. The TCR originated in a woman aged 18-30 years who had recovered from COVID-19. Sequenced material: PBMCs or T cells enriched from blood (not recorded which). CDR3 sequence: CSVESAAYDEQFF. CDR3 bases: TGCAGCGTTGAAAGCGCGGCGTACGATGAGCAGTTCTTC.